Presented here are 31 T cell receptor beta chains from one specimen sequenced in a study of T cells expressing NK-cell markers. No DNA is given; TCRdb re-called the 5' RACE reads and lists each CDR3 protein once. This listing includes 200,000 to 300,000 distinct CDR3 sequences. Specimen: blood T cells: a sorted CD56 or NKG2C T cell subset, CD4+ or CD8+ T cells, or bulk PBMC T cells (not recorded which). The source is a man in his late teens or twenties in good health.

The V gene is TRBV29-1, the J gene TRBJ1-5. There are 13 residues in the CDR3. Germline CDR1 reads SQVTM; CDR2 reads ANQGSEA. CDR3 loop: CSVRRQWNQPQHF.

The CDR3 reads CASSELGLNGNTIYF. V is TRBV3-1 and J is TRBJ1-3. This CDR3 region has 15 residues. Germline V gene data show CDR1 as LGHDT and CDR2 as YNNKEL (reference sequence).

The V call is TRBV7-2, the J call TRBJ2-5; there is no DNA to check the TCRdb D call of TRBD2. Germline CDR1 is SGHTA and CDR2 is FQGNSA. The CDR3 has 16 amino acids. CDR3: CASRKGTSGGEETQYF.

This chain's CDR3 is CASSPMDRGDTQYF. The chain uses TRBV18 and TRBJ2-3; TCRdb selects TRBD1, and the lack of DNA leaves this call unchecked. Per the germline V gene, CDR1 is KGHSH and CDR2 is LQKENI. The CDR3 spans 14 residues.

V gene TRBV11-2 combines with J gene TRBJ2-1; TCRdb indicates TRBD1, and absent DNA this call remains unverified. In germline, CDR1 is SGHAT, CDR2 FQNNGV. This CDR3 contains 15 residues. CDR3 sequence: CASTLEGERYNEQFF.

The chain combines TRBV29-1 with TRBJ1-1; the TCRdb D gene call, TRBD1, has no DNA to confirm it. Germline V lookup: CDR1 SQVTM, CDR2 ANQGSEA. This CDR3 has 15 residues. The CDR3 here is CSAMGDRGHNTEAFF.

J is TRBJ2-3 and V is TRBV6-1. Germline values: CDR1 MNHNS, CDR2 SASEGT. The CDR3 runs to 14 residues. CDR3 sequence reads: CASSEVMVPDTQYF.

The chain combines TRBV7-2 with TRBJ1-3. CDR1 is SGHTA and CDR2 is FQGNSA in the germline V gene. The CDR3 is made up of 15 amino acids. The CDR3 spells CASSAQQLSGNTIYF.

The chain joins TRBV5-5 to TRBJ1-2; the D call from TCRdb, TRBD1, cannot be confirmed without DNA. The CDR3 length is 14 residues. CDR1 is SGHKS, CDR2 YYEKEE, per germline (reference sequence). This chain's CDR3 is CASSLGTGASGYTF.

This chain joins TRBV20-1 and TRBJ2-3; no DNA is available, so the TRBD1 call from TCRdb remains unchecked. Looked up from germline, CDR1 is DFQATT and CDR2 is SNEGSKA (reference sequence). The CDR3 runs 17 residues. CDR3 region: CSAPNARGGGYTDTQYF.

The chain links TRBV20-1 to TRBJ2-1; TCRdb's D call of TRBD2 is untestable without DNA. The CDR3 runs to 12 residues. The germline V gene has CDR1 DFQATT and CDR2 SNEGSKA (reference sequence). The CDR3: CSASSVNNEQFF.

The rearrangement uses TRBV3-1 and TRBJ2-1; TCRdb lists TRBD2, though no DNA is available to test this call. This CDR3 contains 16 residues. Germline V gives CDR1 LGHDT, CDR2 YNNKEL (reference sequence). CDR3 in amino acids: CASSLLGLAGGGEQFF.

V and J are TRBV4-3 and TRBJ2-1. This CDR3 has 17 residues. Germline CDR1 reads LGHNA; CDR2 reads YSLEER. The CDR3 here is CASSQDVGASGSNEQFF.

The CDR3: CAISERVGPPGEQYF. This rearrangement joins TRBV10-3 to TRBJ2-7; the D gene TCRdb calls, TRBD1, cannot be checked with no DNA. The CDR3 length is 15 residues. Germline V gene sequence: CDR1 ENHRY, CDR2 SYGVKD.

The CDR3 loop is CASSPRDRGANTGELFF. The genes are TRBV18 and TRBJ2-2; the D call of TRBD1 rests on TCRdb alone, since no DNA is present to check it. This CDR3 has 17 residues. Per germline, CDR1 KGHSH and CDR2 LQKENI.

The chain's CDR3 is CASSLSGQVNNEQFF. The V and J genes are TRBV27 and TRBJ2-1; TCRdb proposes TRBD1, but this gene call is untestable without DNA. The germline V gene has CDR1 MNHEY and CDR2 SMNVEV (reference sequence). CDR3 length: 15 amino acids.

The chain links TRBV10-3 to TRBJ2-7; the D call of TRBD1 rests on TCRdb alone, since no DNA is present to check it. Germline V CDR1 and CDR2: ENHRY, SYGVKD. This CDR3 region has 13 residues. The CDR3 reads CATELGDEGEQYF.

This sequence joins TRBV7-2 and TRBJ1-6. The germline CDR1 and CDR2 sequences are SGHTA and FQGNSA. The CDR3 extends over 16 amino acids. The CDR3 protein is CASSLRRVGTNSPLHF.

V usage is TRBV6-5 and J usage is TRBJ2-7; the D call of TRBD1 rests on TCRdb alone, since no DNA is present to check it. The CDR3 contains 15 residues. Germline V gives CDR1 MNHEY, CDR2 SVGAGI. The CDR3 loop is CASSFPGQEAYEQYF.

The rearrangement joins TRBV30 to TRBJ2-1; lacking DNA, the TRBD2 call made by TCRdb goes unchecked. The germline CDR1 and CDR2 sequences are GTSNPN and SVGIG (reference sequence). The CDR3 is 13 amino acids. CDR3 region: CACGLSRRNEQFF.

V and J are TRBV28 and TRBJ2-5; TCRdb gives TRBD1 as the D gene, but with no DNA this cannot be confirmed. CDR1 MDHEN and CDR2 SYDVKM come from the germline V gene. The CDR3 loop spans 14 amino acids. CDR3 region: CASIMGHAEETQYF.

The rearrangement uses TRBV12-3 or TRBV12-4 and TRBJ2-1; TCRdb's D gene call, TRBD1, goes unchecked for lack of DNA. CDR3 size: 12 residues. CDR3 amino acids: CASNQGDNEQFF.

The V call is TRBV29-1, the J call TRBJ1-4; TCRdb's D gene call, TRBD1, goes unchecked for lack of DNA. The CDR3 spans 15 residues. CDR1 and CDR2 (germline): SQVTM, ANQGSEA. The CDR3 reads CSPDWRGRTNEKLFF. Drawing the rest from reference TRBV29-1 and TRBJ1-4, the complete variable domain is SAVISQKPSRDICQRGTSLTIQCQVDSQVTMMFWYRQQPGQSLTLIATANQGSEATYESGFVIDKFPISRPNLTFSTLTVSNMSPEDSSIYLCSPDWRGRTNEKLFFGSGTQLSVL.

CDR3 loop: CASSSGQGVGTRNTGELFF. The chain employs TRBV7-8 and TRBJ2-2; without DNA, the TCRdb call of TRBD1 cannot be checked. The CDR3 is made up of 19 amino acids. Per germline, CDR1 SGHVS and CDR2 FQNEAQ.

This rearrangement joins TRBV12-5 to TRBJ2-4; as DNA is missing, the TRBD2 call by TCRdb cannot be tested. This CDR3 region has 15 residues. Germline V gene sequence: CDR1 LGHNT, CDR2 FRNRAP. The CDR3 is CASGLGGMEENIQYF.

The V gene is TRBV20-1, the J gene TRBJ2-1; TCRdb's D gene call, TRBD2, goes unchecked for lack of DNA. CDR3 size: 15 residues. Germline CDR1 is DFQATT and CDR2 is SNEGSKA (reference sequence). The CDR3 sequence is CSARETSGFYNEQFF.

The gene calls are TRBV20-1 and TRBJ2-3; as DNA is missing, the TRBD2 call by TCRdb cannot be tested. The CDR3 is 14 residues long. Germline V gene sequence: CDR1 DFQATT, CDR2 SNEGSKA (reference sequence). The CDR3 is CSARDGGSSDTQYF.

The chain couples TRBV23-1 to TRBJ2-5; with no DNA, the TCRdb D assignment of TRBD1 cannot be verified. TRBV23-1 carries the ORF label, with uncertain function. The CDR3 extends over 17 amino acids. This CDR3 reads CASSQSQHRGRGETQYF.

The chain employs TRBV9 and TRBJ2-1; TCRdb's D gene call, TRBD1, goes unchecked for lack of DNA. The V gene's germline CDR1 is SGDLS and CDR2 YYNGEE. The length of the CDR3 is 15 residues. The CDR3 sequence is CASSPRDRPLDEQFF.

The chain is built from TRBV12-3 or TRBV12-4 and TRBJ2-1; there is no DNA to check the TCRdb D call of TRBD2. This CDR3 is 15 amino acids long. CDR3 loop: CASSPHSGSYNEQFF.

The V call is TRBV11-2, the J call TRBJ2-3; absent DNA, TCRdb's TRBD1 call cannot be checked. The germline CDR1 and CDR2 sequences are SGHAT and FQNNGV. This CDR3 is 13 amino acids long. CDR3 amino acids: CASSLRGPDTQYF.